Included here is one T cell receptor (beta chain) sequence, with context. What it binds is not known. This sample is part of a study of T-cell memory formation after mild COVID-19. Study-wide results and limits: Shrinking CD4+ clones were chiefly CM and EM; CD8+ ones were chiefly EMRA.

From 5'RACE with constant-segment primers came TCR alpha and TCR beta cDNA libraries that carried sample barcodes and UMIs. TCRdb ran MiXCR on the 5' RACE reads and lists one entry per CDR3 protein. Found here are 45,000 to 65,000 distinct CDR3 sequences, 9% to 9.5% of them singletons; the top ten hold roughly 1.2%. Germline loops: CDR1 SEHNR, CDR2 FQNEAQ (reference sequence). The CDR3 extends over 14 amino acids. V was pared by 3 bases and J by 9 bases, with 4 bases of the junction left unmatched. V gene TRBV7-9 combines with J gene TRBJ2-1; 11 nucleotides line up with TRBD2. The source is a man between 18 and 35 years old who had mild COVID-19 (a few samples of this study predate the infection). Cell type and time point are not known. The material sequenced was PBMCs or a T cell subset sorted from them (not recorded which). CDR3 amino acids: CASSFSGGAGEQFF. The DNA for the CDR3 is TGTGCCAGCAGCTTTAGCGGGGGGGCCGGTGAGCAGTTCTTC. Combining the CDR3 with reference TRBV7-9 and TRBJ2-1 gives the whole variable domain DTGVSQNPRHKITKRGQNVTFRCDPISEHNRLYWYRQTLGQGPEFLTYFQNEAQLEKSRLLSDRFSAERPKGSFSTLEIQRTEQGDSAMYLCASSFSGGAGEQFFGPGTRLTVL.